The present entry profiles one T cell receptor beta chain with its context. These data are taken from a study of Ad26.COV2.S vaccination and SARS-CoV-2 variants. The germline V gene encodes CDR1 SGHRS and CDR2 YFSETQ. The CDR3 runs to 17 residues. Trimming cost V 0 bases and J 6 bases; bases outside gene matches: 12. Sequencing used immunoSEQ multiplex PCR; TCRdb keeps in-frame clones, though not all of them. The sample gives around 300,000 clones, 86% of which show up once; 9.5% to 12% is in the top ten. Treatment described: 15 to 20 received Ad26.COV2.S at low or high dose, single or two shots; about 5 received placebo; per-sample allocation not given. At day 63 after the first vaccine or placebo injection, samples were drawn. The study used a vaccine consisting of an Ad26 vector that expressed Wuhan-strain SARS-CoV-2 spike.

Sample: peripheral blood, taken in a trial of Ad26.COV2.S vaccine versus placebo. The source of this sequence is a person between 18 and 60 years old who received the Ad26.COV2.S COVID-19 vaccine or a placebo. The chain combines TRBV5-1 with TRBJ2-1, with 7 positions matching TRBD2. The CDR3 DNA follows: TGCGCCAGCAGCTTGGGGGTTGGAGGGAGGGCCGTCAATGAGCAGTTCTTC. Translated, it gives CASSLGVGGRAVNEQFF.